The clone carrying this TCR beta chain has only a few counts. Up to roughly 2 ug genomic DNA was used for TCRB CDR3 amplification. Produced via immunoSEQ multiplex PCR; TCRdb's table is partial and in-frame only. The sample has roughly 98,000 clones, 80% to 90% seen once. Per germline, CDR1 SGHTS and CDR2 YDEGEE. The CDR3 length is 17 residues. The germline V and J ends were trimmed by 3 bases and 1 base, with 17 bases remaining between them. This sample was included in a study of glioma-infiltrating T cells after dendritic cell vaccination. Study-wide background: Patients received autologous tumor lysate-pulsed dendritic cell vaccination between the early 2000s and the early 2010s. Dendritic cell vaccine was injected intradermally three times, biweekly.

The J gene is TRBJ1-5, the V gene TRBV5-8; no definite D call. The source of this sequence is a human donor with glioblastoma. The sample consisted of blood, taken before dendritic cell vaccination. DNA for the CDR3: TGTGCCAGCAGCTCGCGTTTCGCTTCGAACAGCAATCAGCCCCAGCATTTT. Protein: CASSSRFASNSNQPQHF.